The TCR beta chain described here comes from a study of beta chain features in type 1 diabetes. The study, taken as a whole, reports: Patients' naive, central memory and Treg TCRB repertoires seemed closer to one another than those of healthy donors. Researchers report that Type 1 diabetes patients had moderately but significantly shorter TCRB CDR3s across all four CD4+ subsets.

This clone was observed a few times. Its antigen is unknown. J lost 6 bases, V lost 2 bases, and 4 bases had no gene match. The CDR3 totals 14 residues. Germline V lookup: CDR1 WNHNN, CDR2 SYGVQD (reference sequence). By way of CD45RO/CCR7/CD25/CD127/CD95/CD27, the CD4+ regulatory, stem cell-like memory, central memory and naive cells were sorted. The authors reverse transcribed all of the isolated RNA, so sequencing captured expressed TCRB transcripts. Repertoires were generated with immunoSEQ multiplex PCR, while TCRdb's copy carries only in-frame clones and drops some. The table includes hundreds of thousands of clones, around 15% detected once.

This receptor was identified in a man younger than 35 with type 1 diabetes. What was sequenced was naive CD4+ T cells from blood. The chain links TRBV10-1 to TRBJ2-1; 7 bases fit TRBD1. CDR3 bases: TGCGCCAGCAGTGAGACCCGGGACAGCAATGAGCAGTTCTTC. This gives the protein CASSETRDSNEQFF.